This T cell receptor beta chain was recorded in a study of blood T cell repertoires in COVID-19. Study details: All recovered Cohort 3 donors got two negative PCRs, got clearance, or saw symptom resolution. Italy, Spain and the United States were the sources of the convalescent and acute COVID-19 samples.

The V end lost 2 bases, the J end lost 1 base, and 14 bases lay between the germline ends. This CDR3 spans 16 amino acids. Looked up from germline, CDR1 is SGHRS and CDR2 is YFSETQ. TCRdb keeps only in-frame clones here, not all; method: immunoSEQ multiplex PCR. The sample records about 170,000 clones, roughly 85% being singletons. This clone was counted a few times. The receptor was isolated from a woman aged 70 to 79 in a cohort exposed to, infected with or recovered from COVID-19 (not recorded which). The specimen was PBMCs or T cells enriched from blood (not recorded which). The gene calls are TRBV5-1 and TRBJ2-3, with a possible D match to TRBD2 (6 bases). CDR3 residues: CASSFFRRDGTDTQYF. CDR3 nucleotides: TGCGCCAGCAGCTTCTTTCGGCGGGATGGCACAGATACGCAGTATTTT.